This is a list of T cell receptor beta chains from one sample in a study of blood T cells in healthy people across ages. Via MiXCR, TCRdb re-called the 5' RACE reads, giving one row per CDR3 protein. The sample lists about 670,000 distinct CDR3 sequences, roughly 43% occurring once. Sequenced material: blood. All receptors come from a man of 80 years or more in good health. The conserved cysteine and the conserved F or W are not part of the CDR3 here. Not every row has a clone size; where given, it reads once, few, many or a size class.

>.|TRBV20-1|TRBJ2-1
GAHRLGFSSSTDNEQF
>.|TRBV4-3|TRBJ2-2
ASSQGGQNTGELF
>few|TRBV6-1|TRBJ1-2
ASLQVRGQSNYGYT
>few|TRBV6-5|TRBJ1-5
ASSNSGPNQPQH
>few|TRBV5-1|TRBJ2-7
ASSAPSGQGYEQY
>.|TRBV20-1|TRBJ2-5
SARGTPGVRETQY
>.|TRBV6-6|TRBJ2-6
ASSYTGAGANVLA
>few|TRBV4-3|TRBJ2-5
ASSQGLAGVEETQY
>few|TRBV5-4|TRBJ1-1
ASSTNTEAF
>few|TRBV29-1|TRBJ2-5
SVRVSRETQY
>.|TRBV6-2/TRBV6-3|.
AIWDHKNIQY
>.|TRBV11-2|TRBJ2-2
ASSPSRGRGTGELF
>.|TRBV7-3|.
ASSLGGQGGATQY
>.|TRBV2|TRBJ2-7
ASSERGYEQY
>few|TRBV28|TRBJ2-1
ASSLPRTSGRPSSYNEQF